This section outlines one T cell receptor beta chain sequence together with its context. The data were obtained in a study of blood T cell repertoires in COVID-19. Looking at the study overall: Both acute and convalescent COVID-19 samples were obtained from the United States, Italy and Spain. T cells, B-cell-depleted T cells, or PBMCs provided the cDNA or gDNA that served as material.

In the original workflow: For nucleated cells, counts were estimated from reference gene primer amplification. Using immunoSEQ multiplex PCR, the repertoire was profiled, and TCRdb retains in-frame clones only, with some absent. Clonal size and the V and J genes are those of that table, whereas D and trimming came from the DNA. The sample includes approximately 71,000 clones, more than 70% of them seen just once. CDR3 length: 12 amino acids. Between the trimmed V and J ends, which lost 2 bases and 4 bases, there was a span of 5 bases. Sequencing input: peripheral blood. The rearrangement uses TRBV12-3 or TRBV12-4 and TRBJ2-5; D may be TRBD1 (5 bases). The source is a man aged 45-65 years with acute or convalescent COVID-19. CDR3 sequence: CASSLQGETQYF. The CDR3 nucleotides are TGTGCCAGCAGTTTACAGGGAGAGACCCAGTACTTC.